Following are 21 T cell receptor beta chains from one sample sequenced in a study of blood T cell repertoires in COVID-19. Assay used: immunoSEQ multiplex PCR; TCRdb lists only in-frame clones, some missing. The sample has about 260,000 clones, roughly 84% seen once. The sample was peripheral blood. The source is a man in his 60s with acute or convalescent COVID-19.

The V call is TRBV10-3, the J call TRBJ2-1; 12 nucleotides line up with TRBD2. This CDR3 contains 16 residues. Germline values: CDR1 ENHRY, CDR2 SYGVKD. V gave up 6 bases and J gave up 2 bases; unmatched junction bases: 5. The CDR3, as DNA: TGTGCCATCAGCGACCTAGCGGGGGGGACCTACAATGAGCAGTTCTTC. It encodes CAISDLAGGTYNEQFF.

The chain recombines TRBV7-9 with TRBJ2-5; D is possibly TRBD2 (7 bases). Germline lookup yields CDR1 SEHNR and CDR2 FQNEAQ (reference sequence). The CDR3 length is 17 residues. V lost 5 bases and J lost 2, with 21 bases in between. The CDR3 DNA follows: TGTGCCAGCAGCCCCCCGGCAGGACTAGGGGGACAAGAGACCCAGTACTTC. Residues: CASSPPAGLGGQETQYF.

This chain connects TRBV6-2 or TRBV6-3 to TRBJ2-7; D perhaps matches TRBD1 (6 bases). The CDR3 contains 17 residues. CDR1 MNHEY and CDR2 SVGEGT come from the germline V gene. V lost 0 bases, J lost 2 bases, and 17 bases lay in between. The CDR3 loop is CASSYSPNDRSPYEQYF. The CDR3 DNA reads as TGTGCCAGCAGTTACTCCCCCAATGACAGGTCCCCCTACGAGCAGTACTTC.

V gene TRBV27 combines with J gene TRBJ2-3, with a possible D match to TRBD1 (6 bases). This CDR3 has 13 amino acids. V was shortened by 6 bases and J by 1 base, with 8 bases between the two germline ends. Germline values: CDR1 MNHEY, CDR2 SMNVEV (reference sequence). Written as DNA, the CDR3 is TGTGCCAGCAGCAAGGGGGGCACAGATACGCAGTATTTT. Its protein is CASSKGGTDTQYF.

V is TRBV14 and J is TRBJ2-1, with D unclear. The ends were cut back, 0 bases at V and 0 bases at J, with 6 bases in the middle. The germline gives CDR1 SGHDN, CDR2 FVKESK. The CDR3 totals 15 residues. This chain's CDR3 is CASSQELGSYNEQFF. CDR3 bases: TGTGCCAGCAGCCAAGAACTCGGCTCCTACAATGAGCAGTTCTTC.

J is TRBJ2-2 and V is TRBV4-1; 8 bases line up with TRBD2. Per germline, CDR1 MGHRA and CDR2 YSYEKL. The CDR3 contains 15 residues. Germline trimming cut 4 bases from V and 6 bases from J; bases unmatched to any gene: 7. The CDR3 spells CASSLAPGGAGELFF. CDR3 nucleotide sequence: TGCGCCAGCAGCCTAGCTCCCGGGGGGGCCGGGGAGCTGTTTTTT.

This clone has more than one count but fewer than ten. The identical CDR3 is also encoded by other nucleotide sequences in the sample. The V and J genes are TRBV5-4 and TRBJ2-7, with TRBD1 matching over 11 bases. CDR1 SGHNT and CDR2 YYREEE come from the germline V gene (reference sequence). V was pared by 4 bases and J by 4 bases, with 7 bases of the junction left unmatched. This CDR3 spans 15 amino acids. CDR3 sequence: CASSLGGTGGYEQYF. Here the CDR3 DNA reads TGTGCCAGCAGCCTGGGGGGGACAGGGGGGTACGAGCAGTACTTC.

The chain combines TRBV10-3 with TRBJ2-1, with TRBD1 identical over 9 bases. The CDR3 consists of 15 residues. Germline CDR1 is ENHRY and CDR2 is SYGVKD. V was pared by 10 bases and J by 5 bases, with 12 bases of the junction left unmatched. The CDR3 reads CATRFPGQGDNEQFF. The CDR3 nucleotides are TGTGCCACGCGGTTCCCGGGACAGGGTGACAATGAGCAGTTCTTC.

The CDR3 reads CASSLGIGVGNTEAFF. CDR3 coding DNA: TGTGCCAGCAGCTTGGGCATAGGGGTCGGGAACACTGAAGCTTTCTTT. This chain uses TRBV5-4 with TRBJ1-1; D possibly corresponds to TRBD1 (5 bases). V was clipped by 0 bases and J by 1 base, with 13 bases between them. Germline assignment: CDR1 SGHNT and CDR2 YYREEE (reference sequence). This CDR3 is 16 amino acids long.

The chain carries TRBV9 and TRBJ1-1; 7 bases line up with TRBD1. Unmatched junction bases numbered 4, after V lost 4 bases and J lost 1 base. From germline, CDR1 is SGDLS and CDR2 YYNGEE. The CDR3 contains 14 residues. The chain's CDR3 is CASSSGQPNTEAFF. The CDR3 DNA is TGTGCCAGCAGCTCGGGACAGCCGAACACTGAAGCTTTCTTT.

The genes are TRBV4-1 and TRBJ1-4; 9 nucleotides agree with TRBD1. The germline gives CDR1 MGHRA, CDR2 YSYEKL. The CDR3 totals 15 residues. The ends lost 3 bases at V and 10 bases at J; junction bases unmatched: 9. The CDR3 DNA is TGCGCCAGCAGCCAGGCCGGGACAGGGATCGGAAAACTGTTTTTT. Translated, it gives CASSQAGTGIGKLFF.

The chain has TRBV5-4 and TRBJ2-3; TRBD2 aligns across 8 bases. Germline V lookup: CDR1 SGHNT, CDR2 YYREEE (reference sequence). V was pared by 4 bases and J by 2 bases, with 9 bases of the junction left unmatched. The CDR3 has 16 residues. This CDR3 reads CASSPGGRGDTDTQYF. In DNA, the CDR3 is TGTGCCAGCAGCCCCGGGGGGCGGGGGGACACAGATACGCAGTATTTT.

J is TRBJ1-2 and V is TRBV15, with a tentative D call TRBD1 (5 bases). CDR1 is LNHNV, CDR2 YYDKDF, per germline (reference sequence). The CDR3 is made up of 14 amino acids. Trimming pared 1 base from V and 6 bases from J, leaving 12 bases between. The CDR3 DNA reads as TGTGCCACCAGCAGAGTCTACAGGTCTGATGGCTACACCTTC. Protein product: CATSRVYRSDGYTF.

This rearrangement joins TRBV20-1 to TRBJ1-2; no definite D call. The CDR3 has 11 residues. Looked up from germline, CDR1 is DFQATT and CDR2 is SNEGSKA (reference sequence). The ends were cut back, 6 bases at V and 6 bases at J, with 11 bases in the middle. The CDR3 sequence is CSAATAHGYTF. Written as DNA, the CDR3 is TGCAGTGCAGCCACAGCACATGGCTACACCTTC.

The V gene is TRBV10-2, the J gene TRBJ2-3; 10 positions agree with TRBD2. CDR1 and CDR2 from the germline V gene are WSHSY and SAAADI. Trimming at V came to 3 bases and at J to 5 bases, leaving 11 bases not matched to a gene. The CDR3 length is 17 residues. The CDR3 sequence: CASSDRGASGRKDTQYF. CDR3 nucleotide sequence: TGCGCCAGCAGTGATAGGGGGGCTAGCGGGAGAAAAGATACGCAGTATTTT.

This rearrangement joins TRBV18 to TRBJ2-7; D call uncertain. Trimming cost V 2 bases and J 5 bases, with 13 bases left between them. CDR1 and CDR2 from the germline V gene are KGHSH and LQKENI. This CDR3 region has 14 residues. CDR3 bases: TGTGCCAGCTCACCATTTTACCTCGGTCACGAGCAGTACTTC. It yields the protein CASSPFYLGHEQYF.

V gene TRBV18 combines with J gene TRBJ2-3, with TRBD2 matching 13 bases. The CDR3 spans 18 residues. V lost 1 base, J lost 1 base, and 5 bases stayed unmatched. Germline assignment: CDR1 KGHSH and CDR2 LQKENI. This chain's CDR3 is CASSPRTSGSLGTDTQYF. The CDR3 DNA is TGTGCCAGCTCACCACGGACTAGCGGGAGTCTAGGCACAGATACGCAGTATTTT. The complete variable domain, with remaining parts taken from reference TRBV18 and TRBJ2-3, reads NAGVMQNPRHLVRRRGQEARLRCSPMKGHSHVYWYRQLPEEGLKFMVYLQKENIIDESGMPKERFSAEFPKEGPSILRIQQVVRGDSAAYFCASSPRTSGSLGTDTQYFGPGTRLTVL.

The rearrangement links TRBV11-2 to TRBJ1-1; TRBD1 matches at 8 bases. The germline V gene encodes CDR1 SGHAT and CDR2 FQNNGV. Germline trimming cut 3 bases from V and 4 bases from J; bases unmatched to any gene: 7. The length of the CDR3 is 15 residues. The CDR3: CASSFQGAGGTEAFF. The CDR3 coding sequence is TGTGCCAGCAGCTTCCAGGGGGCTGGGGGCACTGAAGCTTTCTTT.

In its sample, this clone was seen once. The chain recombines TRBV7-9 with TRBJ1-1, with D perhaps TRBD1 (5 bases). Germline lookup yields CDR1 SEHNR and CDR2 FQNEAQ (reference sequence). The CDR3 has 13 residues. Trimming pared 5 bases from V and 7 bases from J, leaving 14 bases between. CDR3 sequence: CASSLGGGVEAFF. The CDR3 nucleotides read TGTGCCAGCAGCCTCGGCGGAGGGGTTGAAGCTTTCTTT.

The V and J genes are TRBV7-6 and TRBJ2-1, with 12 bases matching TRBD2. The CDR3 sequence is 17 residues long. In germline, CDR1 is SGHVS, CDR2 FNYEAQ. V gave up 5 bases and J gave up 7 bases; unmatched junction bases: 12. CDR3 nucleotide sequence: TGTGCCAGCAGCCCCCGACTAGCGGGGGAGCCGGGGAATGAGCAGTTCTTC. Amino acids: CASSPRLAGEPGNEQFF.

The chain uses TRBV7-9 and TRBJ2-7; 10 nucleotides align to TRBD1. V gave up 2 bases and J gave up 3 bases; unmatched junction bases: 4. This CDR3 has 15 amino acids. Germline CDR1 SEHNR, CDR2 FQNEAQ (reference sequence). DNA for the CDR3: TGTGCCAGCAGCTTACGGGGGACAGGGGACTACGAGCAGTACTTC. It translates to CASSLRGTGDYEQYF.